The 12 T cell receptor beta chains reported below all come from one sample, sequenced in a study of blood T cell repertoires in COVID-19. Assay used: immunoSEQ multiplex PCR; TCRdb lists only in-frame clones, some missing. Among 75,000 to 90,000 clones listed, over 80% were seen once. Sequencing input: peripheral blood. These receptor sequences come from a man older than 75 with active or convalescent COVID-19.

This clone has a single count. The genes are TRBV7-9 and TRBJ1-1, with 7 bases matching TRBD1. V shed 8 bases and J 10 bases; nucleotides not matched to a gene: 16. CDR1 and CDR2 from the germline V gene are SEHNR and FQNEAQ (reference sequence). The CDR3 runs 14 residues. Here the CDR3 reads CASLRQGGQPGAFF. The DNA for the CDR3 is TGTGCCAGCCTCCGACAGGGCGGGCAACCCGGAGCTTTCTTT. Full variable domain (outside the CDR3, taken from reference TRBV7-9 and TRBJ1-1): DTGVSQNPRHKITKRGQNVTFRCDPISEHNRLYWYRQTLGQGPEFLTYFQNEAQLEKSRLLSDRFSAERPKGSFSTLEIQRTEQGDSAMYLCASLRQGGQPGAFFGQGTRLTVV.

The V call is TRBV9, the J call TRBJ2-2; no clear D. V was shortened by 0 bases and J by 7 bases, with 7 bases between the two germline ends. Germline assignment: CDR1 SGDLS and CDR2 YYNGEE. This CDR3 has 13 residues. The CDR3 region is CASSVVSFGELFF. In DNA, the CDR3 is TGTGCCAGCAGCGTAGTTAGCTTCGGGGAGCTGTTTTTT.

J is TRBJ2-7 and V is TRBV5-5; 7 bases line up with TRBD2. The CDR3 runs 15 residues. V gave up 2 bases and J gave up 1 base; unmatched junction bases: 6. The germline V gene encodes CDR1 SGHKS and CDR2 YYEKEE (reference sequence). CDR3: CASSLNPGGSYEQYV. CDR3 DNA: TGTGCCAGCAGCTTAAATCCGGGGGGTTCCTACGAGCAGTACGTC.

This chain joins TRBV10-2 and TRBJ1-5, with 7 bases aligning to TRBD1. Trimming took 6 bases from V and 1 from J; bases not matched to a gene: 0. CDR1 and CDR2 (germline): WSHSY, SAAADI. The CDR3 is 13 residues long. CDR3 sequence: CASRGQSNQPQHF. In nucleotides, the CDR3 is TGCGCCAGCAGGGGACAGAGCAATCAGCCCCAGCATTTT.

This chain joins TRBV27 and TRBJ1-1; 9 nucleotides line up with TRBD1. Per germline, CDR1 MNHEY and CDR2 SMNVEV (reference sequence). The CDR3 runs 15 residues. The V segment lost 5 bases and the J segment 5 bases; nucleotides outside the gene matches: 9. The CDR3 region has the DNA TGTGCCAGCAGTGCCTACAGGGGGCCTGGTACTGAAGCTTTCTTT. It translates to CASSAYRGPGTEAFF.

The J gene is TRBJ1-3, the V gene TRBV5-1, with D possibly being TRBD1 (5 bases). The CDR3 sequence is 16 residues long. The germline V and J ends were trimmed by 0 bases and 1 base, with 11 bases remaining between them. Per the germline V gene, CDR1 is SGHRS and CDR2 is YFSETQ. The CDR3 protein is CASSLGRDSSGNTIYF. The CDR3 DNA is TGCGCCAGCAGCTTGGGCAGGGATTCTTCTGGAAACACCATATATTTT.

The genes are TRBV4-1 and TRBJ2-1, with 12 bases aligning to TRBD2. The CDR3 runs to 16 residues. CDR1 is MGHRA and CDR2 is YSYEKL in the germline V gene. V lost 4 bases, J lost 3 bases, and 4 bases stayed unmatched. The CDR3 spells CASSPRTSGVYNEQFF. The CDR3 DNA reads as TGCGCCAGCAGCCCACGGACTAGCGGGGTCTACAATGAGCAGTTCTTC.

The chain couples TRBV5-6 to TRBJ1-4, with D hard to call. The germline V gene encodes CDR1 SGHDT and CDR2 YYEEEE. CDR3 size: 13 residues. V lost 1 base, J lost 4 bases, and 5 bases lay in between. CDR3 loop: CASSLRLNEKLFF. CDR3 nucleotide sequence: TGTGCCAGCAGCTTGAGACTTAATGAAAAACTGTTTTTT.

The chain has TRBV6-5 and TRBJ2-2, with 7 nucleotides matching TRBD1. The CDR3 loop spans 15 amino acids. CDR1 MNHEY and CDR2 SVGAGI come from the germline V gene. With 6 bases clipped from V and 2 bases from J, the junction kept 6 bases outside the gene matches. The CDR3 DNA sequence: TGTGCCAGCAGACCGGGACAGCCTAACACCGGGGAGCTGTTTTTT. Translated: CASRPGQPNTGELFF.

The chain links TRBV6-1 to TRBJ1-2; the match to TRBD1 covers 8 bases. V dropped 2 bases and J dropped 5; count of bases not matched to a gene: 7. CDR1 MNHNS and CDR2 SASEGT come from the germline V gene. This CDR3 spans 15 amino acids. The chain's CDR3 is CASSESGQALYGYTF. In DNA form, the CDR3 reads TGTGCCAGCAGTGAATCGGGACAGGCCCTATATGGCTACACCTTC.

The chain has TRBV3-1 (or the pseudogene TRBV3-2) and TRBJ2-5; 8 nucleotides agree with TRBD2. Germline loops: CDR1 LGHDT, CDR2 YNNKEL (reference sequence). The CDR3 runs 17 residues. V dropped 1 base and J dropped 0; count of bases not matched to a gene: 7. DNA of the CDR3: TGTGCCAGCAGCCAAGTTTCGCGGGGGGCGTACCAAGAGACCCAGTACTTC. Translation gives CASSQVSRGAYQETQYF.

In DNA form, the CDR3 reads TGTGCCAGCAGCTTGGGACAGACGGACAATCAGCCCCAGCATTTT. Translating it yields CASSLGQTDNQPQHF. The chain is built from TRBV7-8 and TRBJ1-5; TRBD1 matches at 7 bases. Looked up from germline, CDR1 is SGHVS and CDR2 is FQNEAQ. V lost 3 bases, J lost 3 bases, and 5 bases stayed unmatched. This CDR3 is built from 15 residues.